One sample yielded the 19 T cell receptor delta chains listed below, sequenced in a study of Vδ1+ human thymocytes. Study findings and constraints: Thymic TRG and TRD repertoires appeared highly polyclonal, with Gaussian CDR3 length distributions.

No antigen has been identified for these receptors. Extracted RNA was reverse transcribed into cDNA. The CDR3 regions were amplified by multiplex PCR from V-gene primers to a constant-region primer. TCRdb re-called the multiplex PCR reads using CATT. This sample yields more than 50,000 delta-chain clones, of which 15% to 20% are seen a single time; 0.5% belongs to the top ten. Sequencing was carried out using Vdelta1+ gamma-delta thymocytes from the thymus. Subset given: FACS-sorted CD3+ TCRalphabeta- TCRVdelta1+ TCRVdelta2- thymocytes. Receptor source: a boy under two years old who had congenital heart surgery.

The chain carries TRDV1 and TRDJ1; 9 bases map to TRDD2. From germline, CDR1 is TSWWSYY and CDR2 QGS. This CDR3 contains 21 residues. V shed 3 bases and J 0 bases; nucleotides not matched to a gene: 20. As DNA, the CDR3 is TGTGCTCTTGGGGACCTTCCTTCCTACGTGTACTGGGACCTTAACACCGATAAACTCATCTTT. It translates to CALGDLPSYVYWDLNTDKLIF.

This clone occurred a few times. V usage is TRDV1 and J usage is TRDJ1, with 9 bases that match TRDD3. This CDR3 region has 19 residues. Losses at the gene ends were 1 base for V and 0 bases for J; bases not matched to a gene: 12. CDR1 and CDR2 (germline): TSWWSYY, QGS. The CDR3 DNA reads TGTGCTCTTGGGGAACCAAACACGAGGGGATACGTGGACACCGATAAACTCATCTTT. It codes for CALGEPNTRGYVDTDKLIF.

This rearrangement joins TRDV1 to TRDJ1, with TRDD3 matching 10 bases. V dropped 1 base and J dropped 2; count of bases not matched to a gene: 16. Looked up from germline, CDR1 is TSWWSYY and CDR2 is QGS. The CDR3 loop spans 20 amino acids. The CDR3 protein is CALGERVGGGGYARTDKLIF. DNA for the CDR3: TGTGCTCTTGGGGAACGTGTTGGCGGGGGGGGATACGCTCGTACCGATAAACTCATCTTT.

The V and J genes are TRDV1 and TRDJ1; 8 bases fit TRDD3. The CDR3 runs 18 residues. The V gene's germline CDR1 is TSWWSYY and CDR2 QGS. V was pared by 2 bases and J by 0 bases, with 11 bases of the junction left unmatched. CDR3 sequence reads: CALGEGGIRLGDTDKLIF. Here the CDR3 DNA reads TGTGCTCTTGGGGAAGGAGGGATACGCTTGGGGGACACCGATAAACTCATCTTT.

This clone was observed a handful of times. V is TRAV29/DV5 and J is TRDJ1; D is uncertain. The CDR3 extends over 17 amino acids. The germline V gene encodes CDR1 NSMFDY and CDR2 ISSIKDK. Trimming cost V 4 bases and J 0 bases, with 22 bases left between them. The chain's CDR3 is CAADPPGGTDYTDKLIF. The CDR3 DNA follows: TGTGCAGCAGATCCTCCTGGAGGTACTGACTACACCGATAAACTCATCTTT.

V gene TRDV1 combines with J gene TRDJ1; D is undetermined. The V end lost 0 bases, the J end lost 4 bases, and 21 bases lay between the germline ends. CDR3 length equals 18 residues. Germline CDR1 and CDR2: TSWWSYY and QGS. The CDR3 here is CALGELGGPRQGGDKLIF. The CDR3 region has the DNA TGTGCTCTTGGGGAACTAGGAGGACCCCGGCAGGGTGGCGATAAACTCATCTTT.

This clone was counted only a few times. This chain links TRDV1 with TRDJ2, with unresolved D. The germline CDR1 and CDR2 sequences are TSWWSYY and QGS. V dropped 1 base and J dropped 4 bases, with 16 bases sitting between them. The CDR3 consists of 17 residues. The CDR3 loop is CALGEQLSSNWTAQLFF. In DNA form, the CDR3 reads TGTGCTCTTGGGGAACAACTATCCTCGAACTGGACAGCACAACTCTTCTTT.

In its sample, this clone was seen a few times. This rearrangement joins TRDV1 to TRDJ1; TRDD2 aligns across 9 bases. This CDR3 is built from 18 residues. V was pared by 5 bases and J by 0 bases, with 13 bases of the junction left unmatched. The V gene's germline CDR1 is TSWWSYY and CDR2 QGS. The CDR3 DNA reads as TGTGCTCTTGGGACGCCTTCCTACGCGACTATGTACACCGATAAACTCATCTTT. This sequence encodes CALGTPSYATMYTDKLIF.

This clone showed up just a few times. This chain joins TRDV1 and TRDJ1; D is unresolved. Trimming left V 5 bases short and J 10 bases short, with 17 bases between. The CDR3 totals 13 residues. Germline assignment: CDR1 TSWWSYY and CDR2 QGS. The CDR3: CALGPSIPVALIF. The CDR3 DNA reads TGTGCTCTTGGGCCATCTATCCCGGTTGCACTCATCTTT.

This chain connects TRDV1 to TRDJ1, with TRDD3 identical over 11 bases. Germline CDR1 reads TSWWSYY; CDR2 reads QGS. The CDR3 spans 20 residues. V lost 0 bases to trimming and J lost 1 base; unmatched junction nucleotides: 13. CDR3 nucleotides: TGTGCTCTTGGGGAACTTGACCCGCAGACTGGGGGATATCTCACCGATAAACTCATCTTT. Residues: CALGELDPQTGGYLTDKLIF.

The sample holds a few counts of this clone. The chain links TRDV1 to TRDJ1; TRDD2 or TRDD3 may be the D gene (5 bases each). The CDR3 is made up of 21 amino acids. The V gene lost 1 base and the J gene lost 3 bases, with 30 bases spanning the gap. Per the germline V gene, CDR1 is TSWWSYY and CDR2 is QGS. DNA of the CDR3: TGTGCTCTTGGGGAACCTCCCTACGTTCTGGGATTCCCGAAGCCGGCCGATAAACTCATCTTT. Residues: CALGEPPYVLGFPKPADKLIF.

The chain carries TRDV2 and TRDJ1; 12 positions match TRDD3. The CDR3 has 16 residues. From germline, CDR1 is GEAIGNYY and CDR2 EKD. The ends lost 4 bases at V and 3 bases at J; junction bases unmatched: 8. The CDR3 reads CACDKDWGIPPDKLIF. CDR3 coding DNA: TGTGCCTGTGATAAGGACTGGGGGATACCCCCCGATAAACTCATCTTT.

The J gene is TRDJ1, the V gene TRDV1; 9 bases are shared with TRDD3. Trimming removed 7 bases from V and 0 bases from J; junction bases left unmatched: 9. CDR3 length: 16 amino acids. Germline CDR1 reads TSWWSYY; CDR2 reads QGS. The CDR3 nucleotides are TGTGCTCTTGTTTTCACTGGGGGAGTGTACACCGATAAACTCATCTTT. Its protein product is CALVFTGGVYTDKLIF.

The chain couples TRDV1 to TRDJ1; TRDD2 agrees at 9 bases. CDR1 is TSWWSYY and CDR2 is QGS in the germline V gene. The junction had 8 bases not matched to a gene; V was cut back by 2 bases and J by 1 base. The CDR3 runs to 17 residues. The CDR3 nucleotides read TGTGCTCTTGGGGAAACCCTTCCTACGCGAGTCACCGATAAACTCATCTTT. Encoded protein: CALGETLPTRVTDKLIF.

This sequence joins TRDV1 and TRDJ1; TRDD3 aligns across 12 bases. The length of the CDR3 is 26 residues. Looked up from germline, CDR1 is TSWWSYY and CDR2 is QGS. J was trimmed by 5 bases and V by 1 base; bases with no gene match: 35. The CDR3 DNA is TGTGCTCTTGGGGAACCGTCTCCTTTTTGCCCTCCGACAGAGGGAACTTACTGGGGGATACCTGATAAACTCATCTTT. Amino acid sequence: CALGEPSPFCPPTEGTYWGIPDKLIF.

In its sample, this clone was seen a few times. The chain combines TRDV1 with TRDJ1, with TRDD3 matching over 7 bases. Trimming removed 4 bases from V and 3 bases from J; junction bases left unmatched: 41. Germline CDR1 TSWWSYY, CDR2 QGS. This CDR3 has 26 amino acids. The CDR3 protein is CALGVPPLSYYYGSRFHSWGSDKLIF. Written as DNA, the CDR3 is TGTGCTCTTGGGGTCCCTCCTTTAAGCTACTACTACGGTTCTCGCTTCCACAGCTGGGGGTCCGATAAACTCATCTTT.

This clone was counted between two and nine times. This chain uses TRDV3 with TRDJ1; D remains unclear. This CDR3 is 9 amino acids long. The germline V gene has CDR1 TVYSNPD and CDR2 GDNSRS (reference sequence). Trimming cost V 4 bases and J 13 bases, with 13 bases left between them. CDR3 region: CASRMEPIF. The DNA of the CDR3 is TGTGCCTCCCGGATGGAACCCATCTTT.

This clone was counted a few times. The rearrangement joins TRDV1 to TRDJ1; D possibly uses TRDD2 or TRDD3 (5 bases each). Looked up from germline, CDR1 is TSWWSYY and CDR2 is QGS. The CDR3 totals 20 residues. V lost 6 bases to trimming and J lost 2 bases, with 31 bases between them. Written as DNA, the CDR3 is TGTGCTCTTGGCCGACGAACCCCATTCCTGTGGGAGATACTGACCGATAAACTCATCTTT. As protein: CALGRRTPFLWEILTDKLIF.

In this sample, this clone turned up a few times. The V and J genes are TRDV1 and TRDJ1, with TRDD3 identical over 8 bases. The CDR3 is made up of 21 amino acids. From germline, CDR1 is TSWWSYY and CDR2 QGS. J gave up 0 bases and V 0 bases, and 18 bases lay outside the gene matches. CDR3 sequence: CALGELFLNDWGLAYTDKLIF. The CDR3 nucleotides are TGTGCTCTTGGGGAACTGTTCCTCAACGACTGGGGGCTCGCGTACACCGATAAACTCATCTTT.